The 21 T cell receptor beta chains reported below all come from one sample, sequenced in a study of shared clonotypes between healthy human individuals. The assay was immunoSEQ multiplex PCR, and TCRdb's table has in-frame clones only and misses some. This table has over a million clones, around 98.5% appearing once. The sample consisted of naive CD4+ T cells sorted from blood. Sample subset: CD45RA+ positively selected. The receptors here all came from a man aged 25-40 years in good health.

The V and J genes are TRBV2 and TRBJ2-5; 9 bases line up with TRBD1. Germline CDR1 SNHLY, CDR2 FYNNEI. The CDR3 spans 14 residues. J was trimmed by 0 bases and V by 6 bases; bases with no gene match: 2. CDR3 sequence reads: CASSRDRDQETQYF. Written as DNA, the CDR3 is TGTGCCAGCAGCCGGGACAGGGACCAAGAGACCCAGTACTTC.

This clone was detected only a few times. This chain uses TRBV5-6 with TRBJ2-7; 8 nucleotides align to TRBD1. J lost 1 base, V lost 3 bases, and 0 bases had no gene match. CDR1 and CDR2 (germline): SGHDT, YYEEEE. This CDR3 is 13 amino acids long. In DNA form, the CDR3 reads TGTGCCAGCAGCTGGGACAGGTCCTACGAGCAGTACTTC. It codes for CASSWDRSYEQYF. The full variable domain, completed using reference TRBV5-6 and TRBJ2-7, is DAGVTQSPTHLIKTRGQQVTLRCSPKSGHDTVSWYQQALGQGPQFIFQYYEEEERQRGNFPDRFSGHQFPNYSSELNVNALLLGDSALYLCASSWDRSYEQYFGPGTRLTVT.

A word on this clone: The identical CDR3 is also encoded by other nucleotide sequences in the sample. The chain carries TRBV18 and TRBJ2-2; D gene ambiguous. The length of the CDR3 is 12 residues. Germline values: CDR1 KGHSH, CDR2 LQKENI. V lost 5 bases and J lost 2, with 3 bases in between. CDR3 bases: TGTGCCAGCTCAAAAAACACCGGGGAGCTGTTTTTT. It specifies CASSKNTGELFF.

The chain employs TRBV19 and TRBJ1-2, with D perhaps TRBD1 (6 bases). Germline CDR1 reads LNHDA; CDR2 reads SQIVND (reference sequence). CDR3 length equals 16 residues. Trimming cost V 5 bases and J 1 base, with 17 bases left between them. CDR3 in amino acids: CASSSPRQGSNYGYTF. CDR3 DNA sequence: TGTGCCAGTAGTTCCCCGAGGCAGGGGAGTAACTATGGCTACACCTTC.

The chain is built from TRBV5-1 and TRBJ1-1; D remains ambiguous. Germline-derived CDR1 and CDR2 are SGHRS and YFSETQ. V was pared by 1 base and J by 4 bases, with 11 bases between. The CDR3 extends over 14 amino acids. The CDR3: CASSLLSQVTEAFF. CDR3 sequence (DNA): TGCGCCAGCAGCTTGTTATCCCAGGTCACTGAAGCTTTCTTT. Supplemented by reference TRBV5-1 and TRBJ1-1, the full variable domain reads KAGVTQTPRYLIKTRGQQVTLSCSPISGHRSVSWYQQTPGQGLQFLFEYFSETQRNKGNFPGRFSGRQFSNSRSEMNVSTLELGDSALYLCASSLLSQVTEAFFGQGTRLTVV.

V is TRBV28 and J is TRBJ2-7; tentatively, D is TRBD1 or TRBD2 (5 bases each). Looked up from germline, CDR1 is MDHEN and CDR2 is SYDVKM. The CDR3 has 14 amino acids. Trimming left V 6 bases short and J 0 bases short, with 12 bases between. The CDR3: CASRGPASSYEQYF. The CDR3 coding sequence is TGTGCCAGCAGGGGACCGGCTAGCTCCTACGAGCAGTACTTC.

This chain joins TRBV7-9 and TRBJ2-1, with TRBD2 identical over 14 bases. Germline V lookup: CDR1 SEHNR, CDR2 FQNEAQ (reference sequence). J was trimmed by 8 bases and V by 5 bases; bases with no gene match: 5. CDR3 length: 15 residues. The CDR3: CASSLGTSGSYEQFF. The CDR3 DNA reads TGTGCCAGCAGCCTCGGGACTAGCGGGAGTTATGAGCAGTTCTTC.

This clone was observed a single time. V and J are TRBV28 and TRBJ1-5; the D is unclear. Germline CDR1 is MDHEN and CDR2 is SYDVKM. The CDR3 totals 12 residues. The V end was cut by 8 bases, the J end by 5 bases, with 10 bases between. The CDR3 reads CASRWTDQPQHF. The CDR3 DNA reads TGTGCCAGCCGGTGGACGGATCAGCCCCAGCATTTT.

The chain joins TRBV27 to TRBJ1-5; the D gene is possibly TRBD1 (6 bases). This CDR3 contains 14 residues. Trimming shortened V by 3 bases and J by 5 bases, and 11 bases separated the two germline ends. The germline CDR1 and CDR2 sequences are MNHEY and SMNVEV (reference sequence). This CDR3 reads CASSLSQGYQPQHF. For the CDR3, the DNA is TGTGCCAGCAGTTTGTCACAGGGTTATCAGCCCCAGCATTTT.

V gene TRBV5-1 combines with J gene TRBJ2-7; 10 bases match TRBD1. Unmatched junction bases numbered 7, after V lost 2 bases and J lost 5 bases. The CDR3 sequence is 15 residues long. Germline loops: CDR1 SGHRS, CDR2 YFSETQ. The CDR3 bases are TGCGCCAGCAGCTTAACAGGACAGGGGGATCACGAGCAGTACTTC. Translated, it gives CASSLTGQGDHEQYF. Complete variable domain (other parts from reference TRBV5-1 and TRBJ2-7): KAGVTQTPRYLIKTRGQQVTLSCSPISGHRSVSWYQQTPGQGLQFLFEYFSETQRNKGNFPGRFSGRQFSNSRSEMNVSTLELGDSALYLCASSLTGQGDHEQYFGPGTRLTVT.

This chain uses TRBV13 with TRBJ2-1; D not certain. The CDR3 covers 13 residues. CDR1 and CDR2 (germline): PRHDT, FYEKMQ (reference sequence). V was clipped by 2 bases and J by 6 bases, with 8 bases between them. Here the CDR3 reads CASSLSHTNEQFF. The CDR3 region has the DNA TGTGCCAGCAGCTTAAGTCACACCAATGAGCAGTTCTTC.

The chain links TRBV5-1 to TRBJ1-5; D is unresolved. This CDR3 is 13 amino acids long. CDR1 and CDR2 (germline): SGHRS, YFSETQ. Trimming removed 1 base at V and 7 bases at J, with 9 bases between. The CDR3: CASSLTLGQPQHF. The CDR3, as DNA: TGCGCCAGCAGCTTGACATTGGGACAGCCCCAGCATTTT.

The V call is TRBV9, the J call TRBJ2-3, with D hard to call. This CDR3 has 15 residues. Germline values: CDR1 SGDLS, CDR2 YYNGEE. Trimming cost V 1 base and J 0 bases, with 9 bases left between them. The CDR3 region has the DNA TGTGCCAGCAGCGTAAAAGGTGGCAGCACAGATACGCAGTATTTT. Amino acid sequence: CASSVKGGSTDTQYF.

This sequence joins TRBV2 and TRBJ1-5; unclear D gene. V was trimmed by 1 base and J by 6 bases, leaving 7 bases between them. The CDR3 is made up of 13 amino acids. Germline V gene sequence: CDR1 SNHLY, CDR2 FYNNEI. CDR3 in amino acids: CASSEESRQPQHF. CDR3 nucleotide sequence: TGTGCCAGCAGTGAAGAGAGCCGTCAGCCCCAGCATTTT.

This sequence joins TRBV5-1 and TRBJ2-2; D may be TRBD1 (5 bases). Germline V gene lookup returns CDR1 SGHRS and CDR2 YFSETQ. Between the trimmed V and J ends, which lost 0 bases and 4 bases, there was a span of 7 bases. The CDR3 totals 14 residues. The CDR3 region has the DNA TGCGCCAGCAGCTTGGAGACAGCCACCGGGGAGCTGTTTTTT. Protein product: CASSLETATGELFF. The full variable domain, with the rest looked up from reference TRBV5-1 and TRBJ2-2, is KAGVTQTPRYLIKTRGQQVTLSCSPISGHRSVSWYQQTPGQGLQFLFEYFSETQRNKGNFPGRFSGRQFSNSRSEMNVSTLELGDSALYLCASSLETATGELFFGEGSRLTVL.

The rearrangement uses TRBV21-1 and TRBJ1-2; the table's D call, TRBD1, was not checked against the DNA. TRBV21-1 is marked as a pseudogene. The CDR3 contains 16 residues. CDR3 protein: CASSRDPQGAGYGYTF. CDR3 in DNA: TGTGCCAGCAGCAGGGACCCTCAGGGGGCGGGATATGGCTACACCTTC.

This sequence joins TRBV5-1 and TRBJ2-1; 9 bases are a match to TRBD1. The CDR3 sequence is 16 residues long. The germline gives CDR1 SGHRS, CDR2 YFSETQ. Germline trimming cut 4 bases from V and 7 bases from J; bases unmatched to any gene: 12. The CDR3 loop is CASSPGQGNTRNEQFF. The CDR3 nucleotides are TGCGCCAGCAGCCCGGGACAGGGTAACACACGTAATGAGCAGTTCTTC.

This chain joins TRBV7-8 and TRBJ2-5; 8 bases match TRBD2. Germline V gives CDR1 SGHVS, CDR2 FQNEAQ. The ends lost 4 bases at V and 4 bases at J; junction bases unmatched: 11. This CDR3 comprises 16 residues. The CDR3 here is CASSSSSGRPPETQYF. CDR3 in DNA: TGTGCCAGCAGCTCCTCGAGCGGGAGACCCCCAGAGACCCAGTACTTC.

The V gene is TRBV2, the J gene TRBJ2-2; D possibly corresponds to TRBD1 (5 bases). Germline CDR1 SNHLY, CDR2 FYNNEI. This CDR3 has 16 amino acids. V dropped 5 bases and J dropped 1 base, with 14 bases sitting between them. The CDR3 bases are TGTGCCAGCAGTCCAAGGACACCGATGAACACCGGGGAGCTGTTTTTT. Its protein is CASSPRTPMNTGELFF.

The chain employs TRBV18 and TRBJ1-3, with D possibly TRBD1 on 6 matching bases. Germline CDR1 KGHSH, CDR2 LQKENI. The CDR3 loop spans 18 amino acids. The V end was cut by 1 base, the J end by 0 bases, with 16 bases between. For the CDR3, the DNA is TGTGCCAGCTCACCACTAACCGGGGGACACGGCTCTGGAAACACCATATATTTT. Residues: CASSPLTGGHGSGNTIYF.

The chain carries TRBV5-6 and TRBJ2-7, with a weak D call TRBD1 (6 bases). The V gene lost 1 base and the J gene lost 0 bases, with 8 bases spanning the gap. In germline, CDR1 is SGHDT, CDR2 YYEEEE. This CDR3 has 14 residues. CDR3 in amino acids: CASSLWGPSYEQYF. The CDR3 coding sequence is TGTGCCAGCAGCTTGTGGGGGCCCTCCTACGAGCAGTACTTC.